This T cell receptor beta chain comes out of a study of quantifying T cell responses using KT2 cells. Study overall: RNA was reverse transcribed with TCR alpha and beta constant-region primers.

This clonotype was seen only a few times. Its target is unknown. A single-stranded UMI oligo with SP2 sequence was ligated to cDNA 3' ends. An equimolar mix of RC1.1 and RC1.2 primed the beta chain across TRBC1 and TRBC2. TCRdb analysed the UMI-ligation and nested PCR reads with MiXCR anew, one entry per CDR3 protein. The sample lists around 44,000 distinct CDR3 sequences; about a sixth were seen once. CDR1 MNHEY and CDR2 SVGEGT come from the germline V gene. Trimming stripped 6 bases from V and 4 bases from J, with 11 bases between. This CDR3 comprises 13 residues. Study-level findings and limits: KT2 sequences were detected down to about one KT2 cell per 100,000 PBMC.

This sequence originates from a human donor. The sample was PBMCs spiked with cells of the T cell clone KT2. The J gene is TRBJ2-3, the V gene TRBV6-2 or TRBV6-3; D not certain. The CDR3 nucleotides read TGTGCCAGCAGCACCCCGTATGCAGATACGCAGTATTTT. Translating it yields CASSTPYADTQYF.